Given below is one T cell receptor beta chain in context. Its target is not known. The PCR made use of 60 Vbeta and 13 Jbeta primers. The protocol was immunoSEQ multiplex PCR, while the TCRdb copy is restricted to in-frame clones and leaves out a portion. The table has under 200,000 clones, about 80% seen once. The sample belongs to a study of cytomegalovirus exposure and HLA in healthy donors. With V trimmed by 5 bases and J by 10 bases, 15 bases remained unmatched. The CDR3 length is 17 residues. CDR1 is KGHSH, CDR2 LQKENI, per germline. Study-level findings and limits: In vitro testing confirmed three CMV-associated chains as specific for CMV antigens. Per a prior analysis, the majority of TCR beta V segments were productive roughly 90% or roughly 30% of the time. There were 150 to 200 TCR beta chains listed as cytomegalovirus-associated.

Sequences were obtained from PBMCs. J is TRBJ1-5 and V is TRBV18; 12 bases map to TRBD1. This receptor was obtained from a man aged 25-45 years in good health and CMV-seropositive. As DNA, the CDR3 is TGTGCCAGCTCAAATTCTAGTCCGGGACAGGGGGCACGTCCCCAGCATTTT. Encoded protein: CASSNSSPGQGARPQHF.